This TCR beta chain emerged from a study of regulatory T cells in long-lasting Graves disease. Germline V CDR1 and CDR2: SEHNR, FQNEAQ (reference sequence). Between the trimmed V and J ends, which lost 6 bases and 4 bases, there was a span of 19 bases. The CDR3 length is 15 residues. Sample time point: persistent/refractory GD, antithyroid drugs over 5 years with positive TRAb. PBMCs provided the RNA from which the TCR library was made. Concerning this clonotype: Its antigen is not known. This likely traces to a read error, being one base from a far larger clone.

Libraries of TCR beta came from iRepertoire HTBI primers plus Arm-PCR of CDR3 regions. TCRdb used MiXCR to reprocess the multiplex PCR reads, holding one entry per CDR3 protein. The top ten clones hold approximately 26% of a sample with some 450,000 distinct CDR3 sequences, 20% to 30% of them seen once. Study-wide points: The number of shared public clonotypes was higher in persistent patients (about 2,700) than new patients (about 910).

Source: peripheral blood mononuclear cells (PBMCs), taken when the disease was refractory, from a patient treated with antithyroid drugs. This receptor was taken from a female donor with Graves disease. This sequence joins TRBV7-9 and TRBJ2-7, with D possibly matching TRBD2 (5 bases). CDR3 in amino acids: CASSWEQEYLYEQYF. Here the CDR3 DNA reads TGTGCCAGCAGTTGGGAGCAGGAGTATCTTTACGAGCAGTACTTC. Full variable domain (outside the CDR3, taken from reference TRBV7-9 and TRBJ2-7): DTGVSQNPRHKITKRGQNVTFRCDPISEHNRLYWYRQTLGQGPEFLTYFQNEAQLEKSRLLSDRFSAERPKGSFSTLEIQRTEQGDSAMYLCASSWEQEYLYEQYFGPGTRLTVT.